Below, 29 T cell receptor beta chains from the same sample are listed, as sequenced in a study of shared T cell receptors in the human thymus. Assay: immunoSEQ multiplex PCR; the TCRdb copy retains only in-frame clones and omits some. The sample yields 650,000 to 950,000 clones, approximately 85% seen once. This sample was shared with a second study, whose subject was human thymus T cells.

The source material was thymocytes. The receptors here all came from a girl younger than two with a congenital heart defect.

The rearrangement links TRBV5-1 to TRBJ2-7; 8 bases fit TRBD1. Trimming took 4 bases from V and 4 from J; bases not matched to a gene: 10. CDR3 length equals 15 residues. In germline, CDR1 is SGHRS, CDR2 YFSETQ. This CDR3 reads CASSSNRGQGYEQYF. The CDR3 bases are TGCGCCAGCAGCAGCAACCGAGGACAGGGATACGAGCAGTACTTC.

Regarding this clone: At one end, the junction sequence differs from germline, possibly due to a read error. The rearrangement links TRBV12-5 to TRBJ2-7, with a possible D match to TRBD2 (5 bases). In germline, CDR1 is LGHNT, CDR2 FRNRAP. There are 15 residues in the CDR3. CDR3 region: CASARHPGILYEQCF. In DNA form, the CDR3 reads TGTGCTAGTGCCAGACACCCGGGAATCCTTTACGAGCAGTGCTTC. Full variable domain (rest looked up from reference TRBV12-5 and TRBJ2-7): DARVTQTPRHKVTEMGQEVTMRCQPILGHNTVFWYRQTMMQGLELLAYFRNRAPLDDSGMPKDRFSAEMPDATLATLKIQPSEPRDSAVYFCASARHPGILYEQCFGPGTRLTVT.

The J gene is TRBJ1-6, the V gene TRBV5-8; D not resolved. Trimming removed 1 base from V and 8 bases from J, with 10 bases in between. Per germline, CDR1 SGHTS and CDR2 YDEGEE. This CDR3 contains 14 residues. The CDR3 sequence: CASSLTENHSPLHF. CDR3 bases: TGTGCCAGCAGCTTGACAGAGAACCATTCACCCCTCCACTTT.

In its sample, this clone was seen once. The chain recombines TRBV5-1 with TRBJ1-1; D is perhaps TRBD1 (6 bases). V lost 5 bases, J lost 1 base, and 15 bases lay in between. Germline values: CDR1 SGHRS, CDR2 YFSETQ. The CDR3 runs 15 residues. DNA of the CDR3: TGCGCCAGCAGGATCGCAGGGGTGAAGAACACTGAAGCTTTCTTT. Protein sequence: CASRIAGVKNTEAFF.

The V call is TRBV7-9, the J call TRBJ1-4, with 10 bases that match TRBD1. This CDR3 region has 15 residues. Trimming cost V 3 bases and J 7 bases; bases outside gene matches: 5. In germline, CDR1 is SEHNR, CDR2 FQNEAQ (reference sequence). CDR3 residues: CASSFLRDRGEKLFF. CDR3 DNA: TGTGCCAGCAGCTTCCTCCGGGACAGGGGTGAAAAACTGTTTTTT.

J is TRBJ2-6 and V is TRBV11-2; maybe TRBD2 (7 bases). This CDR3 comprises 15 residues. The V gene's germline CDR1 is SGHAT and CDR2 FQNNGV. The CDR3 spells CARGGGASGANVLTF. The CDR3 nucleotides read TGTGCTAGGGGCGGGGGCGCGTCTGGGGCCAACGTCCTGACTTTC.

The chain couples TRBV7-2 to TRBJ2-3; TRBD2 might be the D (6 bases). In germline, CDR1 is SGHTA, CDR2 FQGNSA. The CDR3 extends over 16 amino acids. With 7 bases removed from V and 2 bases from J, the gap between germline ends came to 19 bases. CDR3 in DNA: TGTGCCAGCATTGACCCAGCGGGCGTCCACACAGATACGCAGTATTTT. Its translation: CASIDPAGVHTDTQYF.

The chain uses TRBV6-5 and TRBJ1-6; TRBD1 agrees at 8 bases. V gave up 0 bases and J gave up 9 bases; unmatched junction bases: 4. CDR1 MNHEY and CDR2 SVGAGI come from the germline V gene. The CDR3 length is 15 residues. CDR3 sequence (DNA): TGTGCCAGCAGTTACTCGTCAGGGGGCCGTTCACCCCTCCACTTT. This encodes CASSYSSGGRSPLHF.

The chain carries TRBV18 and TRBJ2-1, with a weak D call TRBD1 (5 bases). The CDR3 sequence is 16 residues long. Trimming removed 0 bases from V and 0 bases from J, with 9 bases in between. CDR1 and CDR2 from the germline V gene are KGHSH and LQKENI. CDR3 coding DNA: TGTGCCAGCTCACCACCTGGTAGGGGCTCCTACAATGAGCAGTTCTTC. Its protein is CASSPPGRGSYNEQFF. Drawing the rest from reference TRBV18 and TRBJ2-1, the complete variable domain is NAGVMQNPRHLVRRRGQEARLRCSPMKGHSHVYWYRQLPEEGLKFMVYLQKENIIDESGMPKERFSAEFPKEGPSILRIQQVVRGDSAAYFCASSPPGRGSYNEQFFGPGTRLTVL.

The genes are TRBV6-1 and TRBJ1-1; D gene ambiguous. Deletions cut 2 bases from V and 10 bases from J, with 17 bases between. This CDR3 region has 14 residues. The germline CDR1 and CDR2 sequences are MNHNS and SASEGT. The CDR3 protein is CASSEYLPARGAFF. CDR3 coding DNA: TGTGCCAGCAGTGAATACCTACCAGCGAGAGGAGCTTTCTTT.

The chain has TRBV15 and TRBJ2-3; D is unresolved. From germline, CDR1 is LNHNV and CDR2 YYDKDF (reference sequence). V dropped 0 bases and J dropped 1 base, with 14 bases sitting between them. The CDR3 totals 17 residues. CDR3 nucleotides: TGTGCCACCAGCAGAGATCTCAACAGCACCGGCACAGATACGCAGTATTTT. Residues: CATSRDLNSTGTDTQYF.

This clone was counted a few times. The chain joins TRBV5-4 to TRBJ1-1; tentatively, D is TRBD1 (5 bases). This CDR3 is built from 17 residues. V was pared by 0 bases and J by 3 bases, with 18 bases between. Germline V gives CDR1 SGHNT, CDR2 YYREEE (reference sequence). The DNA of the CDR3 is TGTGCCAGCAGCTTGGCCGGGGGAAGGGTATGGGACACTGAAGCTTTCTTT. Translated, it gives CASSLAGGRVWDTEAFF.

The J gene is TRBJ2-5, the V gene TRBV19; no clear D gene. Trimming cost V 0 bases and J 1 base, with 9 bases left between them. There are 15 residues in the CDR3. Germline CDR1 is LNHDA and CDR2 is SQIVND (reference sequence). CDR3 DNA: TGTGCCAGTAGTATAGATCGTTGGAGCCAAGAGACCCAGTACTTC. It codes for CASSIDRWSQETQYF.

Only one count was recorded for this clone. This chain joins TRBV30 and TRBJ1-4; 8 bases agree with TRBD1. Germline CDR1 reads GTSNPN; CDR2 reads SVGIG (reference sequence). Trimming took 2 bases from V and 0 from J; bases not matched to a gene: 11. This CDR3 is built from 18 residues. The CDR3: CAWSPRTGTSATNEKLFF. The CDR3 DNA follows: TGTGCCTGGAGTCCCCGGACAGGGACTTCTGCAACTAATGAAAAACTGTTTTTT.

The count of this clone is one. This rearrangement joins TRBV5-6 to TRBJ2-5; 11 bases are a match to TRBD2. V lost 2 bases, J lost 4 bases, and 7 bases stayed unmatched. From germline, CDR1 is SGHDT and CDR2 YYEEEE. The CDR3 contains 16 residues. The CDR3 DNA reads TGTGCCAGCAGCTTTCTAGCGGGGGGAACCAGAGAGACCCAGTACTTC. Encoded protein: CASSFLAGGTRETQYF.

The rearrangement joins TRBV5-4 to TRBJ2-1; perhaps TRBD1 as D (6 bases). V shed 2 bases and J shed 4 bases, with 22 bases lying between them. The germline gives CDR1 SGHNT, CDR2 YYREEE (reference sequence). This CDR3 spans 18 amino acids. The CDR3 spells CASSFNHYLGAYYNEQFF. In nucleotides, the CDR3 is TGTGCCAGCAGCTTCAATCACTACCTGGGGGCTTATTACAATGAGCAGTTCTTC. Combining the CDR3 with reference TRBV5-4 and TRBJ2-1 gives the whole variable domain ETGVTQSPTHLIKTRGQQVTLRCSSQSGHNTVSWYQQALGQGPQFIFQYYREEENGRGNFPPRFSGLQFPNYSSELNVNALELDDSALYLCASSFNHYLGAYYNEQFFGPGTRLTVL.

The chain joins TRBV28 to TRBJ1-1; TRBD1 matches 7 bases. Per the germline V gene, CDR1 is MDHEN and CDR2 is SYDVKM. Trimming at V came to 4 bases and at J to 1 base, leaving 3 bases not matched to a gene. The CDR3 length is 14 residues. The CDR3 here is CASSSQGTNTEAFF. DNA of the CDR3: TGTGCCAGCAGTTCACAGGGGACGAACACTGAAGCTTTCTTT.

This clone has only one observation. The CDR3 DNA reads as TGTGCCAGCAGTTTATTAACGGCGCGGTCCGTAAACTCTGGAAACACCATATATTTT. Its translation: CASSLLTARSVNSGNTIYF. This chain joins TRBV28 and TRBJ1-3; D ambiguous. Germline lookup yields CDR1 MDHEN and CDR2 SYDVKM. The germline V and J ends were trimmed by 1 base and 0 bases, with 19 bases remaining between them. The CDR3 is made up of 19 amino acids.

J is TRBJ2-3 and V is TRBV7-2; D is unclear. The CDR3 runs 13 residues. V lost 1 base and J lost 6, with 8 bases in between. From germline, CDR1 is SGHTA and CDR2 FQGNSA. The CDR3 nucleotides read TGTGCCAGCAGCTTAGTCTTAGTGGATACGCAGTATTTT. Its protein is CASSLVLVDTQYF.

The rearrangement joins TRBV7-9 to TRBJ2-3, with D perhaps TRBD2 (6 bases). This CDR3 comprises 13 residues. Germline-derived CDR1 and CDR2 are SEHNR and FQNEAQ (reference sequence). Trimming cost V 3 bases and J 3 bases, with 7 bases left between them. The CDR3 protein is CASSFGGTDTQYF. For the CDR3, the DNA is TGTGCCAGCAGCTTCGGGGGTACAGATACGCAGTATTTT.

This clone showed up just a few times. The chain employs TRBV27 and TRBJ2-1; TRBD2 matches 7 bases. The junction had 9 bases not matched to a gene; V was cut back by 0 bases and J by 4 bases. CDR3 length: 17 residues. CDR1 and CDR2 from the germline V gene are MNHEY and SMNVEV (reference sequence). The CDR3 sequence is CASSLSPGTTLYNEQFF. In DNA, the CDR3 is TGTGCCAGCAGTTTATCACCAGGGACTACACTTTACAATGAGCAGTTCTTC.

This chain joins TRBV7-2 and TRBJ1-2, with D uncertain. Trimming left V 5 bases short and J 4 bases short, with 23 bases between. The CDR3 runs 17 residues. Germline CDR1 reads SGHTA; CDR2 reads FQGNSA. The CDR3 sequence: CASSLSWFSNRGYGYTF. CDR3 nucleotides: TGTGCCAGCAGCCTATCGTGGTTTTCTAATCGAGGCTATGGCTACACCTTC.

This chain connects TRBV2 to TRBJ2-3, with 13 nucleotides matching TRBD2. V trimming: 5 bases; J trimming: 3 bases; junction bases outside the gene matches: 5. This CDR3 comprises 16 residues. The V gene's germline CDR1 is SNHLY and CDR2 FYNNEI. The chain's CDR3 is CASSLRLAGGTDTQYF. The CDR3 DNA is TGTGCCAGCAGTCTGCGACTAGCGGGGGGTACAGATACGCAGTATTTT. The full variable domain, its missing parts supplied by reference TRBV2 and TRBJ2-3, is EPEVTQTPSHQVTQMGQEVILRCVPISNHLYFYWYRQILGQKVEFLVSFYNNEISEKSEIFDDQFSVERPDGSNFTLKIRSTKLEDSAMYFCASSLRLAGGTDTQYFGPGTRLTVL.

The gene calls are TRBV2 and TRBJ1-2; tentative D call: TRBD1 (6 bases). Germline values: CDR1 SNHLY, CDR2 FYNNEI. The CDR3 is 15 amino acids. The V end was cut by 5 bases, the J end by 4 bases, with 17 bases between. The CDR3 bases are TGTGCCAGCAGTTGGTATGGGGGCGAGGGCTATGGCTACACCTTC. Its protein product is CASSWYGGEGYGYTF.

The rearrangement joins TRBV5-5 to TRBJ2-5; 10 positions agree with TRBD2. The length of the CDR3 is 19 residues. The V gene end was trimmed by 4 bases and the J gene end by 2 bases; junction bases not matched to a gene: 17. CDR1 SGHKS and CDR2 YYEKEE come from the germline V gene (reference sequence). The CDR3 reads CASSPNEASGGPRQETQYF. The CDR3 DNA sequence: TGTGCCAGCAGCCCCAATGAGGCTAGCGGGGGCCCACGGCAAGAGACCCAGTACTTC.

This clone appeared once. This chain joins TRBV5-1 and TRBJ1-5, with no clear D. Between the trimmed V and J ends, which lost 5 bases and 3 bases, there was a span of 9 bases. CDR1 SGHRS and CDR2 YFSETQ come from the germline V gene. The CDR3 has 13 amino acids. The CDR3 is CASRGSPNQPQHF. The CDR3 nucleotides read TGCGCCAGCAGGGGCAGTCCCAATCAGCCCCAGCATTTT.

CDR3 sequence reads: CASSLGQGVGSPLHF. In DNA, the CDR3 is TGTGCCAGCAGTTTGGGGCAGGGGGTAGGATCACCCCTCCACTTT. The chain carries TRBV27 and TRBJ1-6; TRBD1 agrees at 7 bases. Germline V lookup: CDR1 MNHEY, CDR2 SMNVEV (reference sequence). The CDR3 runs 15 residues. V was pared by 3 bases and J by 10 bases, with 9 bases of the junction left unmatched.

The CDR3 DNA reads as TGTGCCAGTAGCACCATCCGGGACAGGGAAAGGGGGGATGGCTACACCTTC. Translating it yields CASSTIRDRERGDGYTF. This chain joins TRBV19 and TRBJ1-2; TRBD1 aligns across 9 bases. The junction had 17 bases not matched to a gene; V was cut back by 6 bases and J by 6 bases. Germline-derived CDR1 and CDR2 are LNHDA and SQIVND (reference sequence). The CDR3 totals 17 residues. Supplemented by reference TRBV19 and TRBJ1-2, the full variable domain reads DGGITQSPKYLFRKEGQNVTLSCEQNLNHDAMYWYRQDPGQGLRLIYYSQIVNDFQKGDIAEGYSVSREKKESFPLTVTSAQKNPTAFYLCASSTIRDRERGDGYTFGSGTRLTVV.

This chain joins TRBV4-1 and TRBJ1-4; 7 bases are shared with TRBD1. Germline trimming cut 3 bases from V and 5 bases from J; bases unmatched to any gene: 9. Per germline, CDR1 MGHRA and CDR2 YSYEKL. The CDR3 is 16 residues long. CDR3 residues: CASSHEYYRGNEKLFF. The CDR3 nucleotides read TGCGCCAGCAGCCATGAGTACTACAGGGGAAATGAAAAACTGTTTTTT.